Presented here are 25 T cell receptor beta chains from one specimen sequenced in a study of Ad26.COV2.S vaccination and SARS-CoV-2 variants. Clones were read by immunoSEQ multiplex PCR, and TCRdb kept only the in-frame ones, dropping some. The table records about 350,000 clones, around 92% of them present only once. This specimen was peripheral blood, taken after recovery from COVID-19. The receptors derive from a human donor who had recovered from COVID-19.

The V gene is TRBV27, the J gene TRBJ1-5, with 10 nucleotides matching TRBD1. The CDR3 runs 17 residues. CDR1 is MNHEY and CDR2 is SMNVEV in the germline V gene (reference sequence). V shed 2 bases, J shed 8 bases, and the junction held 12 bases outside the gene matches. The CDR3 loop is CASSLTLTGGPGEPQHF. The CDR3 DNA follows: TGTGCCAGCAGTTTAACCCTGACAGGGGGCCCAGGGGAGCCCCAGCATTTT.

The rearrangement joins TRBV27 to TRBJ1-2; possible D gene TRBD1, 5 bases. This CDR3 comprises 14 residues. Germline V gene sequence: CDR1 MNHEY, CDR2 SMNVEV (reference sequence). CDR3 bases: TGTGCGTCCTGCGGGACGGGTCATAACTATGGCTACACCTTC. This encodes CASCGTGHNYGYTF.

The gene calls are TRBV10-2 and TRBJ2-7, with D perhaps TRBD1 (5 bases). Trimming took off 2 bases at V and 3 bases at J, with 5 bases between the two ends. CDR1 WSHSY and CDR2 SAAADI come from the germline V gene. The CDR3 has 12 residues. In nucleotides, the CDR3 is TGCGCCAGCAGTGAGCAGGGCTACGAGCAGTACTTC. This encodes CASSEQGYEQYF.

V gene TRBV27 combines with J gene TRBJ1-3; TRBD1 matches at 9 bases. V was pared by 6 bases and J by 3 bases, with 9 bases of the junction left unmatched. The CDR3 is made up of 16 amino acids. Germline V gene sequence: CDR1 MNHEY, CDR2 SMNVEV (reference sequence). CDR3 in DNA: TGTGCCAGCAGGGCCCCACAGGGGGCAGGTGGAAACACCATATATTTT. Translated: CASRAPQGAGGNTIYF.

V and J are TRBV4-1 and TRBJ2-7; 9 bases map to TRBD1. Germline CDR1 MGHRA, CDR2 YSYEKL. The V segment lost 5 bases and the J segment 4 bases; nucleotides outside the gene matches: 9. The CDR3 is made up of 15 amino acids. Written as DNA, the CDR3 is TGCGCCAGCAGCGCCCCCGGGACAGGGTATTACGAGCAGTACTTC. Protein: CASSAPGTGYYEQYF.

The chain recombines TRBV6-4 with TRBJ2-3; 8 nucleotides match TRBD1. Germline V CDR1 and CDR2: MRHNA, SNTAGT. The CDR3 contains 16 residues. The V segment lost 5 bases and the J segment 1 base; nucleotides outside the gene matches: 8. The chain's CDR3 is CASSQSGGSGTDTQYF. CDR3 nucleotide sequence: TGTGCCAGCAGTCAATCAGGGGGCAGTGGCACAGATACGCAGTATTTT.

This chain joins TRBV12-3 or TRBV12-4 and TRBJ2-1, with D hard to call. This CDR3 spans 11 amino acids. Between the trimmed V and J ends, which lost 3 bases and 7 bases, there was a span of 4 bases. The CDR3 here is CASSFVNEQFF. The CDR3 coding sequence is TGTGCCAGCAGTTTTGTGAATGAGCAGTTCTTC.

The chain employs TRBV7-6 and TRBJ2-2, with 13 bases identical to TRBD2. The CDR3 contains 17 residues. V was pared by 4 bases and J by 1 base, with 3 bases of the junction left unmatched. Germline V gene sequence: CDR1 SGHVS, CDR2 FNYEAQ. This chain's CDR3 is CASSYGTSGVNTGELFF. The CDR3 DNA reads TGTGCCAGCAGCTACGGGACTAGCGGGGTGAACACCGGGGAGCTGTTTTTT.

This rearrangement joins TRBV21-1 to TRBJ1-3. TRBV21-1 counts as a pseudogene. The CDR3 loop spans 16 amino acids. CDR3 sequence (DNA): TGTGCCAGCAGCAAACCGTCCGGGGCATCTGGAAACACCATATATTTT. This gives the protein CASSKPSGASGNTIYF.

The chain links TRBV6-2 or TRBV6-3 to TRBJ1-1; D gene uncertain. CDR3 length: 17 amino acids. V shed 2 bases and J shed 9 bases, with 25 bases lying between them. The germline CDR1 and CDR2 sequences are MNHEY and SVGEGT. CDR3 DNA sequence: TGTGCCAGCAGTTACCTTCGGAATTTGGAACGGCAGCCAAAAGCTTTCTTT. Protein: CASSYLRNLERQPKAFF.

The chain carries TRBV7-9 and TRBJ2-1; D ambiguous. The V gene lost 5 bases and the J gene lost 7 bases, with 12 bases spanning the gap. Germline lookup yields CDR1 SEHNR and CDR2 FQNEAQ (reference sequence). This CDR3 spans 13 amino acids. The CDR3 DNA reads TGTGCCAGCAGCCCCGGTGGTGGGAATGAGCAGTTCTTC. Translated: CASSPGGGNEQFF.

The chain employs TRBV18 and TRBJ2-3; D perhaps matches TRBD1 (5 bases). Deletions cut 6 bases from V and 3 bases from J, with 16 bases between. CDR1 and CDR2 from the germline V gene are KGHSH and LQKENI. The length of the CDR3 is 15 residues. CDR3: CASSTRVAETDTQYF. The CDR3 coding sequence is TGTGCCAGCTCTACCAGGGTGGCAGAAACAGATACGCAGTATTTT.

J is TRBJ2-7 and V is TRBV13, with D perhaps matching TRBD2 (5 bases). Trimming stripped 0 bases from V and 7 bases from J, with 10 bases between. The CDR3 is 13 amino acids. The V gene's germline CDR1 is PRHDT and CDR2 FYEKMQ (reference sequence). CDR3 DNA: TGTGCCAGCAGCTTAGGGTCCGGGGAAGAGCAGTACTTC. This translates into CASSLGSGEEQYF.

The genes are TRBV20-1 and TRBJ2-7, with D unclear. CDR3 length: 11 residues. Germline CDR1 is DFQATT and CDR2 is SNEGSKA (reference sequence). The germline V and J ends were trimmed by 2 bases and 3 bases, with 5 bases remaining between them. CDR3 in DNA: TGCAGTGCTAGATTCCTCTACGAGCAGTACTTC. This translates into CSARFLYEQYF.

In nucleotides, the CDR3 is TGTGCCAGCAGCGTCTCCGGGGCGGAGGTTTCCTACGAGCAGTACTTC. This codes for CASSVSGAEVSYEQYF. The rearrangement uses TRBV9 and TRBJ2-7; D tentatively reads TRBD1 or TRBD2 (5 bases each). Germline-derived CDR1 and CDR2 are SGDLS and YYNGEE. CDR3 length: 16 amino acids. V lost 2 bases and J lost 1, with 16 bases in between.

The chain recombines TRBV5-1 with TRBJ2-3, with TRBD2 matching 14 bases. CDR3 length: 19 residues. Losses at the gene ends were 3 bases for V and 0 bases for J; bases not matched to a gene: 9. CDR1 SGHRS and CDR2 YFSETQ come from the germline V gene. The CDR3 sequence is CASSSGLAGGQPSTDTQYF. In DNA form, the CDR3 reads TGCGCCAGCAGCTCTGGACTAGCGGGGGGCCAACCTAGCACAGATACGCAGTATTTT.

This clone was observed a single time. This chain connects TRBV25-1 to TRBJ1-1; 9 positions match TRBD1. The CDR3 spans 13 residues. Looked up from germline, CDR1 is MGHDK and CDR2 is SYGVNS. V gave up 6 bases and J gave up 1 base; unmatched junction bases: 0. The CDR3 region is CASRGQGNTEAFF. CDR3 DNA: TGTGCCAGCAGGGGACAGGGGAACACTGAAGCTTTCTTT.

The chain joins TRBV6-4 to TRBJ2-2; D is perhaps TRBD1 (5 bases). Germline V lookup: CDR1 MRHNA, CDR2 SNTAGT. V shed 4 bases and J shed 5 bases, with 11 bases lying between them. The CDR3 contains 14 residues. This CDR3 is CASSGQLFTGELFF. In DNA, the CDR3 is TGTGCCAGCAGTGGACAGCTATTTACCGGGGAGCTGTTTTTT.

The chain has TRBV12-5 and TRBJ2-2; D may be TRBD1 (5 bases). V dropped 2 bases and J dropped 0 bases, with 13 bases sitting between them. This CDR3 is 17 amino acids long. Per germline, CDR1 LGHNT and CDR2 FRNRAP. This chain's CDR3 is CASGLHLTDTNTGELFF. In DNA, the CDR3 is TGTGCTAGTGGTTTGCACCTGACAGATACGAACACCGGGGAGCTGTTTTTT.

The chain recombines TRBV9 with TRBJ1-2; D is possibly TRBD1 (6 bases). V was trimmed by 3 bases and J by 6 bases, leaving 9 bases between them. The CDR3 contains 12 residues. Germline V gives CDR1 SGDLS, CDR2 YYNGEE. The CDR3 here is CASSDRVNGYTF. The CDR3 bases are TGTGCCAGCAGCGACAGGGTCAATGGCTACACCTTC.

V usage is TRBV10-3 and J usage is TRBJ1-1; 7 bases align to TRBD1. The germline V gene has CDR1 ENHRY and CDR2 SYGVKD. CDR3 size: 13 residues. V dropped 6 bases and J dropped 3; count of bases not matched to a gene: 4. This chain's CDR3 is CAISFRGDTEAFF. The CDR3 nucleotides read TGTGCCATCAGCTTCAGGGGGGACACTGAAGCTTTCTTT.

V usage is TRBV2 and J usage is TRBJ2-3; D possibly corresponds to TRBD1 (5 bases). V gave up 3 bases and J gave up 5 bases, with 15 bases separating them. The CDR3 consists of 15 residues. The germline CDR1 and CDR2 sequences are SNHLY and FYNNEI. CDR3 residues: CASSDLGRVGDTQYF. CDR3 DNA sequence: TGTGCCAGCAGTGATTTAGGCAGGGTTGGAGATACGCAGTATTTT.

The rearrangement uses TRBV6-5 and TRBJ2-3; no firm D call. The CDR3 has 13 amino acids. The V gene lost 4 bases and the J gene lost 4 bases, with 9 bases spanning the gap. Germline V CDR1 and CDR2: MNHEY, SVGAGI. This CDR3 is CASSSRTSDTQYF. CDR3 sequence (DNA): TGTGCCAGCAGTTCGAGGACGTCAGATACGCAGTATTTT.

The rearrangement joins TRBV4-1 to TRBJ2-3, with 10 bases aligning to TRBD2. Trimming removed 5 bases from V and 3 bases from J; junction bases left unmatched: 11. The CDR3 covers 17 residues. Germline CDR1 is MGHRA and CDR2 is YSYEKL. The CDR3 coding sequence is TGCGCCAGCAGCTTCCCCGCCCTAGCGGGGGAAACAGATACGCAGTATTTT. This encodes CASSFPALAGETDTQYF.

The chain uses TRBV10-3 and TRBJ1-3; TRBD1 matches at 7 bases. The junction had 5 bases not matched to a gene; V was cut back by 6 bases and J by 0 bases. CDR3 size: 15 residues. The V gene's germline CDR1 is ENHRY and CDR2 SYGVKD. CDR3 sequence: CAISAGQASGNTIYF. The CDR3 region has the DNA TGTGCCATCAGCGCTGGACAGGCCTCTGGAAACACCATATATTTT.